The next 10 T cell receptor beta chains were all read from a single sample in a study of technical replicates of blood from several donors. TCRdb keeps only in-frame clones here, not all; method: immunoSEQ multiplex PCR. The table lists 76,000 or so clones, 75% to 95% of them singletons, with 0.2% to 0.25% in the top ten. Sequencing used T cells isolated from PBMCs. The source of these receptors is a human donor in good health.

This clone has more than one count but fewer than ten. The genes are TRBV6-4 and TRBJ2-1, with D possibly matching TRBD2 (7 bases). CDR3 size: 16 residues. From germline, CDR1 is MRHNA and CDR2 SNTAGT. The V gene lost 3 bases and the J gene lost 5 bases, with 17 bases spanning the gap. The CDR3 DNA reads TGTGCCAGCAGTGAAGGGGGGGAAGGATGGGACAATGAGCAGTTCTTC. The encoded protein is CASSEGGEGWDNEQFF.

The chain uses TRBV6-6 and TRBJ2-7, with TRBD2 identical over 10 bases. The CDR3 sequence is 15 residues long. CDR1 is MNHNY and CDR2 is SVGAGI in the germline V gene (reference sequence). Trimming removed 5 bases from V and 6 bases from J; junction bases left unmatched: 10. The CDR3 nucleotides read TGTGCCAGCAGTCTTTCTAGCGGGGGTGGCTCCGAGCAGTACTTC. Translation: CASSLSSGGGSEQYF.

The V gene is TRBV2, the J gene TRBJ2-7; perhaps TRBD2 as D (6 bases). Trimming left V 5 bases short and J 4 bases short, with 15 bases between. The CDR3 contains 14 residues. Germline V CDR1 and CDR2: SNHLY, FYNNEI. This CDR3 is CASSLIGEVYEQYF. In DNA form, the CDR3 reads TGTGCCAGCAGTCTAATAGGGGAGGTTTACGAGCAGTACTTC.

V and J are TRBV19 and TRBJ2-7; 7 positions match TRBD1. CDR1 is LNHDA, CDR2 SQIVND, per germline (reference sequence). The CDR3 extends over 15 amino acids. V shed 3 bases, J shed 3 bases, and the junction held 8 bases outside the gene matches. The DNA of the CDR3 is TGTGCCAGTAGTATGGGTCCAGGGGGTTACTACGAGCAGTACTTC. Translation: CASSMGPGGYYEQYF.

The chain couples TRBV5-4 to TRBJ1-6; possibly TRBD1 for D (6 bases). Per germline, CDR1 SGHNT and CDR2 YYREEE (reference sequence). The CDR3 runs 16 residues. V was cut by 4 bases and J by 3 bases, with 14 bases left in between. This CDR3 reads CASSQRGGIYNSPLHF. For the CDR3, the DNA is TGTGCCAGCAGCCAGAGGGGGGGGATCTATAATTCACCCCTCCACTTT.

The J gene is TRBJ1-1, the V gene TRBV11-2; D remains unclear. Germline V gene sequence: CDR1 SGHAT, CDR2 FQNNGV. The CDR3 has 14 amino acids. With 4 bases removed from V and 3 bases from J, the gap between germline ends came to 12 bases. CDR3 DNA sequence: TGTGCCAGCAGCTCAAAGTTGGGCCACACTGAAGCTTTCTTT. Translation: CASSSKLGHTEAFF. The complete variable domain, with remaining parts taken from reference TRBV11-2 and TRBJ1-1, reads EAGVAQSPRYKIIEKRQSVAFWCNPISGHATLYWYQQILGQGPKLLIQFQNNGVVDDSQLPKDRFSAERLKGVDSTLKIQPAKLEDSAVYLCASSSKLGHTEAFFGQGTRLTVV.

The V and J genes are TRBV7-8 and TRBJ1-1, with no clear D. V lost 8 bases to trimming and J lost 1 base, with 11 bases between them. Germline lookup yields CDR1 SGHVS and CDR2 FQNEAQ. The CDR3 is 13 amino acids. CDR3 sequence (DNA): TGTGCCAGCCAAGTGCGTGAGAACACTGAAGCTTTCTTT. This gives the protein CASQVRENTEAFF.

The chain carries TRBV27 and TRBJ2-7; the D gene is possibly TRBD2 (6 bases). The CDR3 runs to 13 residues. Germline lookup yields CDR1 MNHEY and CDR2 SMNVEV (reference sequence). Trimming removed 4 bases from V and 7 bases from J, with 14 bases in between. The CDR3, as DNA: TGTGCCAGCAGTTCCGTACGGGGGAGAGAGCAGTACTTC. The encoded protein is CASSSVRGREQYF.

This clone turned up a few times. The rearrangement links TRBV5-8 to TRBJ1-1; maybe TRBD1 (5 bases). This CDR3 contains 13 residues. Between the trimmed V and J ends, which lost 2 bases and 3 bases, there was a span of 8 bases. Germline CDR1 and CDR2: SGHTS and YDEGEE. The CDR3 DNA follows: TGTGCCAGCAGCTTAGCAGGGTACACTGAAGCTTTCTTT. This codes for CASSLAGYTEAFF.

The genes are TRBV6-5 and TRBJ2-1; 9 positions agree with TRBD1. The CDR3 covers 16 residues. V lost 0 bases to trimming and J lost 3 bases; unmatched junction nucleotides: 3. Germline CDR1 MNHEY, CDR2 SVGAGI. CDR3 sequence reads: CASSYSGTGLYNEQFF. Here the CDR3 DNA reads TGTGCCAGCAGTTACTCTGGGACAGGGCTCTACAATGAGCAGTTCTTC.